Sequencing of this T cell receptor (beta chain) was carried out in a study of cytomegalovirus exposure and HLA in healthy donors. The CDR3 is 12 residues long. The V end was cut by 5 bases, the J end by 4 bases, with 9 bases between. Germline V gene sequence: CDR1 MNHEY, CDR2 SVGAGI. In the PCR, 60 Vbeta and 13 Jbeta primers were used. The assay was immunoSEQ multiplex PCR, and TCRdb's table has in-frame clones only and misses some. This repertoire shows over 100,000 clones, 70% found once; its top ten account for around 10%. The sample was PBMCs. The chain uses TRBV6-5 and TRBJ2-7; D is unresolved. This sequence was found in a man aged 25 to 40 in good health and CMV-seropositive. The CDR3 DNA follows: TGTGCCAGCAGTGCAGGTGCTTACGAGCAGTACTTC. The encoded protein is CASSAGAYEQYF.